The rows below give T cell receptor beta chains drawn from one sample of a study of cytomegalovirus exposure and HLA in healthy donors. Data came from immunoSEQ multiplex PCR; TCRdb stores just in-frame clones and leaves some out. Of approximately 160,000 clones listed, about 86% were seen once; the top ten hold around 2.1%. Sequenced material: PBMCs. The receptor source for this set is a woman younger than 35 in good health and CMV-seronegative. CDR3s include the opening cysteine and the closing phenylalanine or tryptophan. The D gene is left open where the match is weak. Rows give clone size only sometimes, using once, few, many, or a class for an expanded clone.

>TRBV18|-|once|TRBJ2-7
CASSPLRGKPGAPYEQYF
>TRBV21-1|-|-|TRBJ2-7
CASSKRIVGTSGRVSREQYF
>TRBV27|-|-|TRBJ1-2
CASSTWDTGRTF
>TRBV27|TRBD2|-|TRBJ2-7
CASHQGSGRGSYEQYF
>TRBV10-3|-|-|TRBJ2-1
CAISEPSSYNEQFF
>TRBV29-1|TRBD2|once|TRBJ2-3
CSVRTSGAGDTQYF
>TRBV4-2|-|-|TRBJ1-5
CASSQVRGHSRGYSNQPQHF
>TRBV4-3|-|once|TRBJ1-2
CASSPLPMGDGYTF
>TRBV7-2|TRBD2|-|TRBJ2-3
CASSLRMTSGSADTQYF
>TRBV12-5|TRBD2|-|TRBJ2-5
CASGLDQRGQETQYF
>TRBV18|-|-|TRBJ2-7
CASSLGQEGYEQYF
>TRBV14|-|-|TRBJ1-2
CASSSQGSKGYTF
>TRBV29-1|-|-|TRBJ2-7
CSVVRQGGTYEQYF
>TRBV4-1|-|-|TRBJ2-7
CASSQATMESYEQYF
>TRBV4-1|TRBD1|-|TRBJ1-6
CASTPGTGGFSPLHF
>TRBV15|TRBD1|-|TRBJ1-1
CATSRQTGTEAFF
>TRBV6-5|-|-|TRBJ2-2
CASRFGTGWTGELFF
>TRBV5-1|TRBD1|-|TRBJ2-3
CATTFEGGRWDTQYF
>TRBV30|-|-|TRBJ1-1
CAWTHSIVREAFF
>TRBV29-1|-|-|TRBJ1-2
CSVFNRATYGYTF
>TRBV9|TRBD2|-|TRBJ2-1
CASSATSGSYNEQFF
>TRBV5-1|-|-|TRBJ2-2
CASSLAFIAQGDTGELFF
>TRBV29-1|-|-|TRBJ1-1
CSVPRGGLMNTEAFF
>TRBV19|-|-|TRBJ1-5
CASSIGQTFAAQHF
>TRBV6-5|-|once|TRBJ1-1
CASRRPGQNTEAFF
>TRBV29-1|TRBD1|-|TRBJ2-5
CSVGQGGETQYF
>TRBV19|TRBD2|-|TRBJ2-1
CASSIGGGSYNEQFF
>TRBV19|TRBD1|many|TRBJ1-1
CACRDSAMNTEAFF
>TRBV29-1|TRBD2|-|TRBJ2-1
CSVELAGGNYNEQFF
>TRBV19|-|-|TRBJ1-6
CASSGGTGINSPLHF
>TRBV2|-|-|TRBJ2-2
CASSLQGTGELFF
>TRBV21-1|-|-|TRBJ1-5
CASSKAPTYSNQPQHF
>TRBV12-5|TRBD1|-|TRBJ1-5
CASGRDRGNQPQHF
>TRBV2|-|-|TRBJ1-1
CASSEAYGNTEAFF
>TRBV6-5|TRBD2|-|TRBJ2-2
CASSYPSGGNTGELFF
>TRBV5-1|-|-|TRBJ2-1
CASSGGGQGEVEQFF
>TRBV7-3|TRBD1|-|TRBJ1-5
CASSLGGQTLYSNQPQHF